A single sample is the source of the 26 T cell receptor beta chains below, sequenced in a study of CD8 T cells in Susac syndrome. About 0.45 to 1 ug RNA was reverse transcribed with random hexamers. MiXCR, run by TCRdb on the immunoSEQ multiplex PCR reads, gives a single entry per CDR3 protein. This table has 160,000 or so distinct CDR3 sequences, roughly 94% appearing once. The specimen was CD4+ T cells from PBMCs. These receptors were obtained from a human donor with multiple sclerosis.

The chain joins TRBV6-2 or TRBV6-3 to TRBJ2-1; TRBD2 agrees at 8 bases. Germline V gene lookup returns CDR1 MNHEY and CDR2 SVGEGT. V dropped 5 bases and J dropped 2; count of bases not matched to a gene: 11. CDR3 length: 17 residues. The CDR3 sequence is CASSPFGVAGTYNEQFF. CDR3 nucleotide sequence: TGTGCCAGCAGTCCCTTCGGAGTAGCGGGGACCTACAATGAGCAGTTCTTC.

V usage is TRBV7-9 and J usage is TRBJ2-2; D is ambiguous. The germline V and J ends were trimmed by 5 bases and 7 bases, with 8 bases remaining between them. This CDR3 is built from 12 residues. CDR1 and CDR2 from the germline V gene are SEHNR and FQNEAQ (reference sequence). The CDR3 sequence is CASSTPGGELFF. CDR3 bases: TGTGCCAGCAGCACCCCGGGCGGGGAGCTGTTTTTT.

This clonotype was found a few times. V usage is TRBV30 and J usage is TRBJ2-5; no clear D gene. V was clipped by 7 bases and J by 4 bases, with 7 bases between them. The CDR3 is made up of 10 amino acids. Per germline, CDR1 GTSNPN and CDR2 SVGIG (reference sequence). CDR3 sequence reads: CASSGETQYF. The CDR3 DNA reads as TGTGCCTCTAGTGGAGAGACCCAGTACTTC.

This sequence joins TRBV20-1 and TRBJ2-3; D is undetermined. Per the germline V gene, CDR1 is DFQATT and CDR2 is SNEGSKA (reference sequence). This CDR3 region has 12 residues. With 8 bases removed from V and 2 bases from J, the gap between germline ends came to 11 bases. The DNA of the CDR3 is TGCAGTCAAGAGCGCCCCACAGATACGCAGTATTTT. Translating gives CSQERPTDTQYF.

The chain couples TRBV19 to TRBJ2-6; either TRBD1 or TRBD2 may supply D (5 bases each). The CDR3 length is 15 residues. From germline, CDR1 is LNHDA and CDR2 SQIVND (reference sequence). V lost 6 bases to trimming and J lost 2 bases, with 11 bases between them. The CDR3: CASSSMGAGANVLTF. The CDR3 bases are TGTGCCAGTAGCAGCATGGGGGCTGGGGCCAACGTCCTGACTTTC. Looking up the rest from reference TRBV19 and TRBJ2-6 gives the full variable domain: DGGITQSPKYLFRKEGQNVTLSCEQNLNHDAMYWYRQDPGQGLRLIYYSQIVNDFQKGDIAEGYSVSREKKESFPLTVTSAQKNPTAFYLCASSSMGAGANVLTFGAGSRLTVL.

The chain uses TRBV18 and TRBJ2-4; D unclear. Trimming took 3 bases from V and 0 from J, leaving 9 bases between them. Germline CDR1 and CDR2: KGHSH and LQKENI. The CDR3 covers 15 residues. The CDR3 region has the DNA TGTGCCAGCTCACCCCTCACGGTAGCCAAAAACATTCAGTACTTC. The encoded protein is CASSPLTVAKNIQYF.

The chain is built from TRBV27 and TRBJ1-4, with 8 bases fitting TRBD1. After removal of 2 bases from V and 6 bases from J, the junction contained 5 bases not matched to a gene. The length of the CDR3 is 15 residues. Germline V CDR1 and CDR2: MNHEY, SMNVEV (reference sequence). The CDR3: CASSLTPGGHEKLFF. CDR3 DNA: TGTGCCAGCAGTTTAACCCCAGGGGGCCATGAAAAACTGTTTTTT.

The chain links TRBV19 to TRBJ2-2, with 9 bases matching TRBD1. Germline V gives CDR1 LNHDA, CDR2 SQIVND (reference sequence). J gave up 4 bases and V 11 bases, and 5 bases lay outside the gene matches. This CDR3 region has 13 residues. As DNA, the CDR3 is TGTGCCGTGGGACAGGGTATCACCGGGGAGCTGTTTTTT. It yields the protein CAVGQGITGELFF.

The CDR3 is CASSQNSAQSEKLFF. The DNA for the CDR3 is TGTGCCAGCAGCCAAAACTCGGCCCAAAGTGAAAAACTGTTTTTT. V and J are TRBV7-2 and TRBJ1-4; no clear D. The ends were cut back, 5 bases at V and 7 bases at J, with 17 bases in the middle. The CDR3 sequence is 15 residues long. Germline V lookup: CDR1 SGHTA, CDR2 FQGNSA.

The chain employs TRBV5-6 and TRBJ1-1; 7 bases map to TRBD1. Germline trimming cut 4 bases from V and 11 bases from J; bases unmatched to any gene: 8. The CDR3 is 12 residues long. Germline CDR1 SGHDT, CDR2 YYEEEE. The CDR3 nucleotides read TGTGCCAGCAGCAGAATACAGGGGAGGGCTTTCTTT. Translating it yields CASSRIQGRAFF.

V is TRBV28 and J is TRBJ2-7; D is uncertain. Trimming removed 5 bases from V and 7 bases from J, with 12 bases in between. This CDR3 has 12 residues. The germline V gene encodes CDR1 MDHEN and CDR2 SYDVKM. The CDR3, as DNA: TGTGCCAGCAGTCCCTACGGTAGGGAGCAGTACTTC. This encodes CASSPYGREQYF.

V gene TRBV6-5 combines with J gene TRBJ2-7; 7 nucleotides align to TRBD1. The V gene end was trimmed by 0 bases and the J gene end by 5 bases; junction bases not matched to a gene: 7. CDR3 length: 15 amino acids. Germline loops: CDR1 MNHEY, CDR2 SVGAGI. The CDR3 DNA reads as TGTGCCAGCAGTTACTCGAAGGGACAGCTGAACGAGCAGTACTTC. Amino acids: CASSYSKGQLNEQYF.

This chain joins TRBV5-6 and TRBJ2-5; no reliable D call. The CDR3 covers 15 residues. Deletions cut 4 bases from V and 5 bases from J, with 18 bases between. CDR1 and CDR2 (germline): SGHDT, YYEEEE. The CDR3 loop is CASSRYSSVVETQYF. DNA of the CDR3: TGTGCCAGCAGCCGCTATAGTTCCGTGGTGGAGACCCAGTACTTC. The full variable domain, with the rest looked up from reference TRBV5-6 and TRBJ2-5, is DAGVTQSPTHLIKTRGQQVTLRCSPKSGHDTVSWYQQALGQGPQFIFQYYEEEERQRGNFPDRFSGHQFPNYSSELNVNALLLGDSALYLCASSRYSSVVETQYFGPGTRLLVL.

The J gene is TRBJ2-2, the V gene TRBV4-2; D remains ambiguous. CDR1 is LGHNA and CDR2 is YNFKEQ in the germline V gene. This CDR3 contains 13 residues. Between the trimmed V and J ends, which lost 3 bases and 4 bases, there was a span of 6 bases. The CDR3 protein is CASSHTTTGELFF. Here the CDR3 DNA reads TGTGCCAGCAGCCATACCACCACCGGGGAGCTGTTTTTT.

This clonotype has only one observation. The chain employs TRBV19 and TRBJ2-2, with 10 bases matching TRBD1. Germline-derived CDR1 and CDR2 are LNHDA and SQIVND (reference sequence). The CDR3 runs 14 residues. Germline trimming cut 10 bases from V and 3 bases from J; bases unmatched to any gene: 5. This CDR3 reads CATTDRGDTGELFF. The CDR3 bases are TGTGCCACCACGGACAGGGGGGACACCGGGGAGCTGTTTTTT.

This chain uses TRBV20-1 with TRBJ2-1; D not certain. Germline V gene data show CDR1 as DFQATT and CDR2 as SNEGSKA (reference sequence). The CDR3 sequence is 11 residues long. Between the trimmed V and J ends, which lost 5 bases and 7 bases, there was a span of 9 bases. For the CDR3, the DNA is TGCAGTGCTCTCCTTGGAAATGAGCAGTTCTTC. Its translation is CSALLGNEQFF.

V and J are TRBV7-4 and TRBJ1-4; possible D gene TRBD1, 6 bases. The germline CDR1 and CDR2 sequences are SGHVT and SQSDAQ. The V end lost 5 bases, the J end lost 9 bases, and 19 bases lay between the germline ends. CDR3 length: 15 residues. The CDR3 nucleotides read TGTGCCAGCAGCCCACCAGGGGCACTAATGAAAAAACTGTTTTTT. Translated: CASSPPGALMKKLFF.

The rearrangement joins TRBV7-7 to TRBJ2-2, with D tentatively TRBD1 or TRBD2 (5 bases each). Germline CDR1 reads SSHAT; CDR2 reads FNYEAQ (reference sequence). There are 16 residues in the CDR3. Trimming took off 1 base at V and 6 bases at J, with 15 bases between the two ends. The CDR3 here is CASSLDGGVGPGELFF. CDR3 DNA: TGTGCCAGCAGCTTAGATGGGGGAGTCGGTCCCGGGGAGCTGTTTTTT.

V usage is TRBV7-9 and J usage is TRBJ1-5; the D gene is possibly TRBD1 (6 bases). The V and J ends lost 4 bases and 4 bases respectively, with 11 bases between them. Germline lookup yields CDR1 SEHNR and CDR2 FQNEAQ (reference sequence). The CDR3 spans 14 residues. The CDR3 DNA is TGTGCCAGCAGCTCGTGGCAGGGGAATCAGCCCCAGCATTTT. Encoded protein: CASSSWQGNQPQHF.

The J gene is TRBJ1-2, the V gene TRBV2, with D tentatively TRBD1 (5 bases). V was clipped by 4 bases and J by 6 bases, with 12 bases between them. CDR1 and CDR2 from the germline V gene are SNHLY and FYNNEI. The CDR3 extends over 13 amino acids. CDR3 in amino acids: CASSAQGEDGYTF. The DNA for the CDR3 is TGTGCCAGCAGTGCCCAGGGAGAAGATGGCTACACCTTC. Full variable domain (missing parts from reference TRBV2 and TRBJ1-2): EPEVTQTPSHQVTQMGQEVILRCVPISNHLYFYWYRQILGQKVEFLVSFYNNEISEKSEIFDDQFSVERPDGSNFTLKIRSTKLEDSAMYFCASSAQGEDGYTFGSGTRLTVV.

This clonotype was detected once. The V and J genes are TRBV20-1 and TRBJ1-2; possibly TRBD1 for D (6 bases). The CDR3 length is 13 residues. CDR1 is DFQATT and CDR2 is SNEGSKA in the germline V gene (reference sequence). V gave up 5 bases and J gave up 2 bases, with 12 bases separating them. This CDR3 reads CSAFDRNNYGYTF. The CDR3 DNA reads TGCAGTGCTTTCGACAGGAACAACTATGGCTACACCTTC.

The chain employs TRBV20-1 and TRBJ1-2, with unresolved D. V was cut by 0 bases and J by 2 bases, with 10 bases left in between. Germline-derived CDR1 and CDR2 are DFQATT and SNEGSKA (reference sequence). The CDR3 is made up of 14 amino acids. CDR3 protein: CSAREEQPNYGYTF. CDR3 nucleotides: TGCAGTGCTAGAGAGGAGCAACCGAACTATGGCTACACCTTC.

Here the CDR3 reads CASSFRISLTEAFF. CDR3 coding DNA: TGTGCCAGCAGTTTTAGGATTTCGCTCACTGAAGCTTTCTTT. V usage is TRBV12-3 or TRBV12-4 and J usage is TRBJ1-1, with no clear D. Trimming stripped 3 bases from V and 4 bases from J, with 12 bases between. The CDR3 runs to 14 residues.

The CDR3 spells CASSNFWGSGSRETQYF. The CDR3 bases are TGTGCCAGCTCCAACTTTTGGGGAAGCGGGTCCAGGGAGACCCAGTACTTC. The chain employs TRBV18 and TRBJ2-5; D is possibly TRBD2 (6 bases). Germline CDR1 is KGHSH and CDR2 is LQKENI. V was trimmed by 6 bases and J by 5 bases, leaving 25 bases between them. This CDR3 contains 17 residues.

CDR3 sequence reads: CSASHRGEGETQYF. CDR3 DNA: TGCAGTGCCAGTCACCGGGGGGAAGGAGAGACCCAGTACTTC. The chain couples TRBV20-1 to TRBJ2-5, with TRBD2 identical over 7 bases. The CDR3 covers 14 residues. In germline, CDR1 is DFQATT, CDR2 SNEGSKA (reference sequence). V gave up 6 bases and J gave up 4 bases; unmatched junction bases: 11.

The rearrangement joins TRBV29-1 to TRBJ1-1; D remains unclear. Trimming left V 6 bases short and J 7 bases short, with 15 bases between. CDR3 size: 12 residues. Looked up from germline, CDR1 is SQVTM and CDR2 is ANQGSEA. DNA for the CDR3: TGCAGCGTCGCCCCGGTCTCGAGTGAAGCTTTCTTT. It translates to CSVAPVSSEAFF.